The next 7 T cell receptor beta chains were all read from a single sample in a study of shared clonotypes between healthy human individuals. Naive CD8 cells, CD45RO-negative and positively selected for CCR7, excluded terminally differentiated effector memory CD45RA+ cells. Assay: immunoSEQ multiplex PCR; the TCRdb copy retains only in-frame clones and omits some. The data contain about 600,000 clones, 95% to 98% of them singletons. What was sequenced was naive CD8+ T cells sorted from blood. All receptors derive from a man aged 25 to 45 in good health.

The chain uses TRBV18 and TRBJ2-4; 7 bases agree with TRBD1. Per germline, CDR1 KGHSH and CDR2 LQKENI. With 3 bases clipped from V and 6 bases from J, the junction kept 5 bases outside the gene matches. This CDR3 is 14 amino acids long. CDR3 in amino acids: CASSPGQRGNIQYF. CDR3 sequence (DNA): TGTGCCAGCTCACCGGGACAGCGCGGAAACATTCAGTACTTC.

This clone was picked up one time. The chain joins TRBV12-5 to TRBJ2-1; D is perhaps TRBD1 or TRBD2 (5 bases each). The ends were cut back, 5 bases at V and 4 bases at J, with 18 bases in the middle. CDR1 and CDR2 from the germline V gene are LGHNT and FRNRAP. CDR3 length: 16 residues. CDR3 sequence reads: CASGPSWGPEYNEQFF. Here the CDR3 DNA reads TGTGCTAGTGGTCCCTCATGGGGACCCGAATACAATGAGCAGTTCTTC.

This sequence joins TRBV7-9 and TRBJ2-1; D might be TRBD2 (5 bases). The CDR3 extends over 13 amino acids. V was pared by 8 bases and J by 8 bases, with 16 bases between. Germline V lookup: CDR1 SEHNR, CDR2 FQNEAQ (reference sequence). CDR3 nucleotides: TGTGCCAGCCTCCTAGCCCAGACCGATGAGCAGTTCTTC. Protein product: CASLLAQTDEQFF.

This chain joins TRBV28 and TRBJ2-1; D is unclear. The germline CDR1 and CDR2 sequences are MDHEN and SYDVKM. The germline V and J ends were trimmed by 5 bases and 15 bases, with 14 bases remaining between them. CDR3 length: 11 residues. The CDR3 DNA sequence: TGTGCCAGCAGTGACGACTTAAATCGGTTCTTC. This codes for CASSDDLNRFF.

The J gene is TRBJ2-3, the V gene TRBV7-9; 11 bases align to TRBD1. This CDR3 is built from 16 residues. The V and J ends lost 5 bases and 2 bases, in that order; junction bases with no gene match: 6. Germline values: CDR1 SEHNR, CDR2 FQNEAQ (reference sequence). The CDR3 reads CASSPGTGGLTDTQYF. The CDR3 region has the DNA TGTGCCAGCAGCCCCGGGACAGGGGGTCTCACAGATACGCAGTATTTT.

This clone was seen once. The rearrangement links TRBV9 to TRBJ2-3; 12 bases fit TRBD2. Germline CDR1 and CDR2: SGDLS and YYNGEE. The junction had 5 bases not matched to a gene; V was cut back by 3 bases and J by 6 bases. The CDR3 has 15 residues. The CDR3 coding sequence is TGTGCCAGCAGCGAGACTAGCGGGAGTCTTGATACGCAGTATTTT. It specifies CASSETSGSLDTQYF. Using reference TRBV9 and TRBJ2-3 for the parts outside the CDR3, the full variable domain is DSGVTQTPKHLITATGQRVTLRCSPRSGDLSVYWYQQSLDQGLQFLIQYYNGEERAKGNILERFSAQQFPDLHSELNLSSLELGDSALYFCASSETSGSLDTQYFGPGTRLTVL.

This chain uses TRBV7-9 with TRBJ2-7; D is unclear. The ends were cut back, 7 bases at V and 3 bases at J, with 19 bases in the middle. Germline values: CDR1 SEHNR, CDR2 FQNEAQ (reference sequence). This CDR3 is built from 15 residues. This CDR3 reads CASTLLVGENYEQYF. DNA for the CDR3: TGTGCCAGCACCCTACTCGTTGGAGAAAACTACGAGCAGTACTTC.